This T cell receptor beta chain was sequenced during a study of graft-versus-host responses after intestinal transplantation. Study context: Every one of the recipients received anti-thymocyte globulin induction and afterwards took tacrolimus and steroids for about 3 years.

V was cut by 7 bases and J by 7 bases, with 20 bases left in between. CDR3 length: 15 amino acids. Germline CDR1 and CDR2: SGHRS and YFSETQ. This clone was recorded only once. Its antigen is currently unknown. Data came from immunoSEQ multiplex PCR; TCRdb stores just in-frame clones and leaves some out. This table has around 95,000 clones, more than 85% appearing once. This sequence originates from a human donor who was the organ donor for an intestinal transplant. Source: unstimulated CD4+ T cells sorted from spleen or lymph node cells, taken before transplant. The chain has TRBV5-1 and TRBJ1-4; D is ambiguous. CDR3 in DNA: TGCGCCAGCGGCCTGGGGAGTACGGGAAGTGAAAAACTGTTTTTT. It yields the protein CASGLGSTGSEKLFF.